Below, 27 T cell receptor beta chains from the same sample are listed, as sequenced in a study of T cell changes during pregnancy in multiple sclerosis. Libraries were prepared by immunoSEQ multiplex PCR; TCRdb keeps only in-frame clonotypes and omits some of them. Among some 70,000 clones listed, 85% to 95% were seen once. The source material was CD8+ T cells from peripheral blood mononuclear cells, sampled in the third trimester of pregnancy. The receptors shown here come from a female donor in good health, enrolled as a control in a pregnancy study.

The chain uses TRBV2 and TRBJ2-3, with 8 bases lining up with TRBD2. The CDR3 spans 18 residues. Germline V CDR1 and CDR2: SNHLY, FYNNEI. J lost 4 bases, V lost 4 bases, and 16 bases had no gene match. The CDR3 DNA reads as TGTGCCAGCAGTGGCCCCTCGGTCGCGGGGGGTCCTCCAGATACGCAGTATTTT. As protein: CASSGPSVAGGPPDTQYF. The full variable domain, rest sourced from reference TRBV2 and TRBJ2-3, is EPEVTQTPSHQVTQMGQEVILRCVPISNHLYFYWYRQILGQKVEFLVSFYNNEISEKSEIFDDQFSVERPDGSNFTLKIRSTKLEDSAMYFCASSGPSVAGGPPDTQYFGPGTRLTVL.

This clone was seen only once. The gene calls are TRBV18 and TRBJ2-3, with a possible D match to TRBD2 (5 bases). Trimming took off 3 bases at V and 4 bases at J, with 20 bases between the two ends. CDR3 length equals 17 residues. Germline V lookup: CDR1 KGHSH, CDR2 LQKENI. This chain's CDR3 is CASSPSVLAGVADTQYF. The CDR3 nucleotides read TGTGCCAGCTCACCGTCGGTGCTAGCCGGGGTGGCAGATACGCAGTATTTT.

The rearrangement joins TRBV19 to TRBJ1-5; 7 nucleotides line up with TRBD1. Germline V lookup: CDR1 LNHDA, CDR2 SQIVND (reference sequence). Trimming cost V 6 bases and J 0 bases; bases outside gene matches: 11. CDR3 size: 17 residues. The DNA for the CDR3 is TGTGCCAGTAGCAGGGGGGACCGTCAATATAGCAATCAGCCCCAGCATTTT. It is translated as CASSRGDRQYSNQPQHF. Together with reference TRBV19 and TRBJ1-5, the CDR3 gives the full variable domain: DGGITQSPKYLFRKEGQNVTLSCEQNLNHDAMYWYRQDPGQGLRLIYYSQIVNDFQKGDIAEGYSVSREKKESFPLTVTSAQKNPTAFYLCASSRGDRQYSNQPQHFGDGTRLSIL.

The chain has TRBV6-5 and TRBJ2-1; D unresolved. The germline gives CDR1 MNHEY, CDR2 SVGAGI. Trimming pared 6 bases from V and 0 bases from J, leaving 12 bases between. This CDR3 contains 15 residues. The CDR3 DNA is TGTGCCAGCAGAACCCTTTCGAGCTCCTACAATGAGCAGTTCTTC. It specifies CASRTLSSSYNEQFF.

This clone was seen only once. The chain's CDR3 is CAWSNLGGLFF. The CDR3 region has the DNA TGTGCCTGGAGTAATCTGGGAGGACTGTTTTTT. V usage is TRBV30 and J usage is TRBJ1-4, with D uncertain. Germline lookup yields CDR1 GTSNPN and CDR2 SVGIG (reference sequence). Trimming removed 2 bases at V and 13 bases at J, with 11 bases between. This CDR3 has 11 residues.

The chain carries TRBV19 and TRBJ1-5; no definite D call. The CDR3 has 15 residues. With 3 bases removed from V and 3 bases from J, the gap between germline ends came to 12 bases. Germline loops: CDR1 LNHDA, CDR2 SQIVND (reference sequence). The CDR3 DNA reads TGTGCCAGTAGTATTTTACAGCTCTTCAATCAGCCCCAGCATTTT. Translating gives CASSILQLFNQPQHF.

The chain carries TRBV6-5 and TRBJ2-2; 8 bases are shared with TRBD2. Germline values: CDR1 MNHEY, CDR2 SVGAGI. The CDR3 has 14 amino acids. With V trimmed by 6 bases and J by 5 bases, 5 bases remained unmatched. The CDR3 DNA follows: TGTGCCAGCAGGACTAGCGTCGTTACCGGGGAGCTGTTTTTT. Its protein is CASRTSVVTGELFF.

This clone was found once. The chain couples TRBV4-1 to TRBJ1-2, with D possibly TRBD1 on 5 matching bases. The CDR3 has 13 residues. Germline lookup yields CDR1 MGHRA and CDR2 YSYEKL. V shed 4 bases and J shed 1 base, with 7 bases lying between them. This chain's CDR3 is CASSPDSNYGYTF. For the CDR3, the DNA is TGCGCCAGCAGCCCCGACAGTAACTATGGCTACACCTTC.

The chain carries TRBV7-9 and TRBJ2-7, with TRBD1 identical over 7 bases. CDR1 is SEHNR, CDR2 FQNEAQ, per germline (reference sequence). CDR3 size: 14 residues. The V segment lost 5 bases and the J segment 3 bases; nucleotides outside the gene matches: 7. The CDR3 region is CASSPQGVDYEQYF. The DNA of the CDR3 is TGTGCCAGCAGCCCTCAGGGGGTAGACTACGAGCAGTACTTC.

The rearrangement links TRBV5-4 to TRBJ1-6; possible D gene TRBD1, 5 bases. This CDR3 contains 15 residues. Trimming took off 4 bases at V and 7 bases at J, with 15 bases between the two ends. Per the germline V gene, CDR1 is SGHNT and CDR2 is YYREEE (reference sequence). The CDR3 nucleotides are TGTGCCAGCAGCGTGTTCAGGGTGAACAATTCACCCCTCCACTTT. Translating it yields CASSVFRVNNSPLHF. The whole variable domain, filled in from reference TRBV5-4 and TRBJ1-6, reads ETGVTQSPTHLIKTRGQQVTLRCSSQSGHNTVSWYQQALGQGPQFIFQYYREEENGRGNFPPRFSGLQFPNYSSELNVNALELDDSALYLCASSVFRVNNSPLHFGNGTRLTVT.

The chain combines TRBV11-2 with TRBJ2-7, with 8 bases identical to TRBD1. Looked up from germline, CDR1 is SGHAT and CDR2 is FQNNGV. The CDR3 contains 14 residues. V dropped 5 bases and J dropped 6; count of bases not matched to a gene: 9. The CDR3 coding sequence is TGTGCCAGCAGCCTAGGACAGGGTGTTAGCGAGCAGTACTTC. Its protein is CASSLGQGVSEQYF. The full variable domain, rest sourced from reference TRBV11-2 and TRBJ2-7, is EAGVAQSPRYKIIEKRQSVAFWCNPISGHATLYWYQQILGQGPKLLIQFQNNGVVDDSQLPKDRFSAERLKGVDSTLKIQPAKLEDSAVYLCASSLGQGVSEQYFGPGTRLTVT.

CDR3 sequence reads: CSVADRMNTGELFF. CDR3 bases: TGCAGCGTTGCCGACAGGATGAACACCGGGGAGCTGTTTTTT. V is TRBV29-1 and J is TRBJ2-2; weak D call: TRBD1 (6 bases). Trimming took 4 bases from V and 1 from J, leaving 10 bases between them. Looked up from germline, CDR1 is SQVTM and CDR2 is ANQGSEA. The CDR3 sequence is 14 residues long.

The table lists this clone with a few counts. The J gene is TRBJ2-2, the V gene TRBV6-5; maybe TRBD2 (6 bases). In germline, CDR1 is MNHEY, CDR2 SVGAGI. The CDR3 is 12 amino acids. Trimming left V 8 bases short and J 7 bases short, with 11 bases between. The CDR3 sequence: CASGGSGGELFF. CDR3 DNA sequence: TGTGCCAGCGGGGGGAGTGGCGGGGAGCTGTTTTTT.

The chain uses TRBV6-6 and TRBJ1-1; 7 bases are a match to TRBD1. With 6 bases clipped from V and 1 base from J, the junction kept 2 bases outside the gene matches. Germline values: CDR1 MNHNY, CDR2 SVGAGI (reference sequence). This CDR3 is built from 13 residues. CDR3: CASRRDRNTEAFF. CDR3 DNA: TGTGCCAGCAGACGGGACAGGAACACTGAAGCTTTCTTT.

This clone was recorded only once. The rearrangement joins TRBV5-4 to TRBJ1-4; D unresolved. Trimming took 0 bases from V and 6 from J, leaving 9 bases between them. Germline assignment: CDR1 SGHNT and CDR2 YYREEE (reference sequence). This CDR3 is built from 14 residues. The CDR3 loop reads CASSLGSLDEKLFF. CDR3 coding DNA: TGTGCCAGCAGCTTGGGGAGCTTGGATGAAAAACTGTTTTTT. Using reference TRBV5-4 and TRBJ1-4 for the parts outside the CDR3, the full variable domain is ETGVTQSPTHLIKTRGQQVTLRCSSQSGHNTVSWYQQALGQGPQFIFQYYREEENGRGNFPPRFSGLQFPNYSSELNVNALELDDSALYLCASSLGSLDEKLFFGSGTQLSVL.

The chain uses TRBV5-6 and TRBJ2-3; 10 bases line up with TRBD2. Unmatched junction bases numbered 3, after V lost 0 bases and J lost 2 bases. CDR1 is SGHDT and CDR2 is YYEEEE in the germline V gene. This CDR3 comprises 16 residues. CDR3 in DNA: TGTGCCAGCAGCTTGGGAGCGGGGGGGACCACAGATACGCAGTATTTT. Translating gives CASSLGAGGTTDTQYF.

The chain uses TRBV27 and TRBJ1-1; D uncertain. CDR1 and CDR2 from the germline V gene are MNHEY and SMNVEV (reference sequence). This CDR3 contains 15 residues. V was pared by 8 bases and J by 8 bases, with 24 bases between. CDR3 sequence: CASLSFGFGAVEAFF. CDR3 DNA: TGTGCCAGCCTTTCATTTGGCTTCGGAGCGGTAGAAGCTTTCTTT.

This sequence joins TRBV9 and TRBJ2-3, with D tentatively TRBD2 (7 bases). This CDR3 comprises 15 residues. V was trimmed by 0 bases and J by 4 bases, leaving 12 bases between them. Germline V gene lookup returns CDR1 SGDLS and CDR2 YYNGEE. The CDR3 DNA reads TGTGCCAGCAGCGTAGGGGGGGGCCTCGCAGATACGCAGTATTTT. The encoded protein is CASSVGGGLADTQYF.

The rearrangement uses TRBV7-9 and TRBJ2-7; no definite D call. CDR3 size: 17 residues. Germline V gene lookup returns CDR1 SEHNR and CDR2 FQNEAQ (reference sequence). Trimming took 1 base from V and 0 from J, leaving 16 bases between them. CDR3 residues: CASSLVYTESDSYEQYF. The CDR3 nucleotides are TGTGCCAGCAGCTTAGTGTATACGGAGTCCGACTCCTACGAGCAGTACTTC.

The chain couples TRBV7-6 to TRBJ2-5; D call uncertain. Germline-derived CDR1 and CDR2 are SGHVS and FNYEAQ. This CDR3 has 13 amino acids. Trimming left V 5 bases short and J 5 bases short, with 12 bases between. The DNA for the CDR3 is TGTGCCAGCAGCCTATGGAGAAGGGAGACCCAGTACTTC. Protein: CASSLWRRETQYF.

This clone was observed once. The V gene is TRBV9, the J gene TRBJ1-1, with a possible D match to TRBD1 (6 bases). The CDR3 extends over 16 amino acids. The ends were cut back, 3 bases at V and 1 base at J, with 16 bases in the middle. CDR1 and CDR2 from the germline V gene are SGDLS and YYNGEE. CDR3 DNA sequence: TGTGCCAGCAGCGATATACAGGGCCTGGGGAACACTGAAGCTTTCTTT. It specifies CASSDIQGLGNTEAFF.

The chain carries TRBV4-2 and TRBJ2-5; 8 bases match TRBD1. CDR1 and CDR2 (germline): LGHNA, YNFKEQ. CDR3 length: 16 amino acids. Trimming took 0 bases from V and 5 from J; bases not matched to a gene: 8. CDR3 sequence reads: CASSQDSAGGAETQYF. The CDR3 coding sequence is TGTGCCAGCAGCCAAGATTCCGCAGGGGGCGCGGAGACCCAGTACTTC.

V and J are TRBV5-6 and TRBJ1-2, with TRBD1 as a possible D gene (6 bases). Between the trimmed V and J ends, which lost 2 bases and 4 bases, there was a span of 21 bases. Germline CDR1 is SGHDT and CDR2 is YYEEEE. This CDR3 contains 17 residues. CDR3 sequence: CASSLWQGRSHGYGYTF. The CDR3 DNA reads as TGTGCCAGCAGCTTATGGCAGGGGCGCAGTCATGGCTATGGCTACACCTTC.

V and J are TRBV2 and TRBJ1-6, with 8 bases fitting TRBD1. V was clipped by 8 bases and J by 7 bases; unmatched bases: 4. CDR3 length: 13 residues. Germline-derived CDR1 and CDR2 are SNHLY and FYNNEI. CDR3 nucleotide sequence: TGTGCCAGCGCGCGGGACAGGAATTCACCCCTCCACTTT. This gives the protein CASARDRNSPLHF.

The chain combines TRBV14 with TRBJ2-3, with 8 bases identical to TRBD2. V shed 3 bases, J shed 4 bases, and the junction held 3 bases outside the gene matches. CDR1 and CDR2 from the germline V gene are SGHDN and FVKESK. The CDR3 contains 14 residues. The CDR3 spells CASSHNGGADTQYF. CDR3 in DNA: TGTGCCAGCAGCCACAACGGGGGGGCAGATACGCAGTATTTT. The complete variable domain, with remaining parts taken from reference TRBV14 and TRBJ2-3, reads EAGVTQFPSHSVIEKGQTVTLRCDPISGHDNLYWYRRVMGKEIKFLLHFVKESKQDESGMPNNRFLAERTGGTYSTLKVQPAELEDSGVYFCASSHNGGADTQYFGPGTRLTVL.

This clone was recorded only once. The rearrangement joins TRBV4-3 to TRBJ2-1; 13 nucleotides align to TRBD2. The CDR3 covers 15 residues. Germline lookup yields CDR1 LGHNA and CDR2 YSLEER. V gave up 4 bases and J gave up 7 bases; unmatched junction bases: 4. The DNA for the CDR3 is TGCGCCAGCAGCCCGGGACTAGCGGGGACTAATGAGCAGTTCTTC. This codes for CASSPGLAGTNEQFF.

The chain is built from TRBV5-6 and TRBJ2-1, with 8 bases that match TRBD2. V dropped 0 bases and J dropped 7; count of bases not matched to a gene: 3. This CDR3 comprises 14 residues. Germline V CDR1 and CDR2: SGHDT, YYEEEE. The DNA of the CDR3 is TGTGCCAGCAGCTTGGCCGGGACTAGGAATGAGCAGTTCTTC. Its protein product is CASSLAGTRNEQFF.